This TCR beta chain stems from a study of T cells after somatic rescue of genetic block. The CDR3 loop spans 13 amino acids. The germline V gene has CDR1 ENHRY and CDR2 SYGVKD. Trimming cost V 7 bases and J 0 bases, with 9 bases left between them. The data were produced by immunoSEQ multiplex PCR, yet TCRdb's version contains in-frame clones alone and is incomplete. The table has approximately 100,000 clones, around 89% seen once. The receptor's source is a woman younger than 30. The chain couples TRBV10-3 to TRBJ1-1; D gene ambiguous. The sample comprised peripheral blood mononuclear cells (PBMCs). The CDR3 coding sequence is TGTGCCATCACGGTGGGTCTGAACACTGAAGCTTTCTTT. This gives the protein CAITVGLNTEAFF.